A selection of T cell receptor beta chains follows, all from one sample in a study of T-cell memory formation after mild COVID-19. Via MiXCR, TCRdb re-called the 5' RACE reads, giving one row per CDR3 protein. This table has 300,000 to 400,000 distinct CDR3 sequences, about 21% appearing once. Sequenced material: PBMCs or a T cell subset sorted from them (not recorded which). The source of these receptors is an adult woman who had mild COVID-19 (a few samples of this study predate the infection). Cell type and time point are not known. CDR3s include the opening cysteine and the closing phenylalanine or tryptophan. D genes are given only for firm matches. Clone size is shown for a subset of rows, as once, few, many or a class of expanded clone.

CDR3 length	clone size	J gene	V gene	D gene	CDR3 protein	CDR3 DNA
14	-	TRBJ2-3	TRBV29-1	TRBD1	CSVADRVSTDTQYF	TGCAGCGTCGCCGACAGGGTGAGCACAGATACGCAGTATTTT
10	few	TRBJ2-2	TRBV5-1	-	CANASGELFF	TGCGCCAACGCTTCCGGGGAGCTGTTTTTT
17	-	TRBJ1-2	TRBV7-3	-	CASSCPPFRVEVHGYTF	TGTGCCAGCAGCTGTCCACCGTTTCGAGTCGAGGTGCATGGCTACACCTTC
13	many	TRBJ2-3	TRBV20-1	-	CSARRQASDTQYF	TGCAGTGCTAGACGACAGGCCAGTGATACGCAGTATTTT
14	-	TRBJ2-1	TRBV12-3/TRBV12-4	-	CASRSSTSYNEQFF	TGTGCCAGCAGATCCTCGACTAGCTACAATGAGCAGTTCTTC
15	few	TRBJ1-2	TRBV6-5	-	CASSYHDRGNYGYTF	TGTGCCAGCAGTTACCACGATAGGGGGAACTATGGCTACACCTTC
17	few	TRBJ1-1	TRBV12-5	-	CASGLSPKGLISTEAFF	TGTGCTAGTGGTTTGTCCCCCAAGGGTCTTATCAGCACTGAAGCTTTCTTT
11	-	TRBJ1-2	TRBV5-1	-	CASSGDYGYTF	TGCGCCAGCAGCGGGGACTATGGCTACACCTTC
10	-	TRBJ2-1	TRBV30	-	CAWSQAEQFF	TGTGCCTGGAGTCAAGCGGAGCAGTTCTTC
13	few	TRBJ1-2	TRBV2	TRBD1	CASAQGTGYGYTF	TGTGCCAGCGCGCAGGGGACAGGGTACGGCTACACCTTC
14	many	TRBJ2-7	TRBV18	-	CASSFPGRNYEQYF	TGTGCCAGCTCATTTCCGGGACGGAACTACGAGCAGTACTTC
13	-	TRBJ2-7	TRBV4-1	-	CASRPTGMSEQYF	TGCGCCAGCAGGCCTACAGGGATGAGTGAGCAGTACTTC
18	-	TRBJ2-7	TRBV6-1	TRBD2	CASRGLAGGPLSSYEQYF	TGTGCCAGCAGGGGACTAGCGGGAGGACCCTTGAGCTCCTACGAGCAGTACTTC
16	-	TRBJ1-1	TRBV14	TRBD1	CASSHLRTGGIAEAFF	TGTGCCAGCAGCCATCTGCGGACAGGGGGCATCGCTGAAGCTTTCTTT
12	few	TRBJ2-1	TRBV5-5	-	CASSPSRGQQFF	TGTGCCAGCAGCCCCTCGAGGGGACAGCAGTTCTTC
19	few	TRBJ2-3	TRBV11-2	TRBD2	CASSLSLAGGSTYGNTQYF	TGTGCCAGCAGCTTATCGCTAGCGGGAGGGTCCACGTATGGAAATACGCAGTATTTT
19	few	TRBJ2-1	TRBV7-9	TRBD2	CASSSPGLAGGPIGNEQFF	TGTGCCAGCAGCTCCCCGGGACTAGCGGGAGGGCCGATCGGGAATGAGCAGTTCTTC
15	few	TRBJ1-1	TRBV12-3/TRBV12-4	TRBD1	CASRLNDRGNTEAFF	TGTGCCAGCAGACTTAATGACAGGGGTAACACTGAAGCTTTCTTT
15	-	TRBJ2-5	TRBV4-1	-	CASSQGTGTLETQYF	TGCGCCAGCAGCCAGGGGACCGGGACTTTAGAGACCCAGTACTTC
16	-	TRBJ2-7	TRBV9	TRBD2	CASSVGAGRDSYEQYF	TGTGCCAGCAGCGTAGGAGCGGGAAGGGACTCCTACGAGCAGTACTTC
15	many	TRBJ1-2	TRBV19	-	CASSMATGTDYGYTF	TGTGCCAGTAGTATGGCCACCGGGACTGACTATGGCTACACCTTC
15	many	TRBJ2-1	TRBV11-2	TRBD2	CASSFGLAGYNEQFF	TGTGCCAGCAGCTTTGGCCTAGCGGGATACAATGAGCAGTTCTTC
15	-	TRBJ2-1	TRBV7-8	-	CASSLPPSSYNEQFF	TGTGCCAGCAGCTTACCCCCGAGCTCCTACAATGAGCAGTTCTTC
12	-	TRBJ2-2	TRBV7-6	-	CASSDLTGELFF	TGTGCCAGCAGCGACTTGACCGGGGAGCTGTTTTTT
12	few	TRBJ1-4	TRBV12-3/TRBV12-4	-	CASSFSDEKLFF	TGTGCCAGCAGTTTCTCGGATGAAAAACTGTTTTTT
12	few	TRBJ2-2	TRBV29-1	-	CSVHINTGELFF	TGCAGCGTTCATATTAACACCGGGGAGCTGTTTTTT
16	few	TRBJ2-5	TRBV5-1	-	CASSLVRGASQETQYF	TGCGCCAGCAGCTTGGTAAGAGGGGCGAGTCAAGAGACCCAGTACTTC
15	few	TRBJ2-1	TRBV7-8	-	CASSLVPSGHNEQFF	TGTGCCAGCAGCTTAGTACCCAGTGGACACAATGAGCAGTTCTTC
15	-	TRBJ2-6	TRBV12-3/TRBV12-4	-	CASTPAGSGANVLTF	TGTGCCAGCACCCCGGCTGGTTCTGGGGCCAACGTCCTGACTTTC
16	-	TRBJ2-5	TRBV3-1	-	CASSQDRGLAVETQYF	TGTGCCAGCAGCCAAGATCGAGGGCTAGCCGTGGAGACCCAGTACTTC
13	-	TRBJ2-7	TRBV6-5	-	CASKKGGQYEQYF	TGTGCCAGCAAAAAAGGAGGGCAGTACGAGCAGTACTTC